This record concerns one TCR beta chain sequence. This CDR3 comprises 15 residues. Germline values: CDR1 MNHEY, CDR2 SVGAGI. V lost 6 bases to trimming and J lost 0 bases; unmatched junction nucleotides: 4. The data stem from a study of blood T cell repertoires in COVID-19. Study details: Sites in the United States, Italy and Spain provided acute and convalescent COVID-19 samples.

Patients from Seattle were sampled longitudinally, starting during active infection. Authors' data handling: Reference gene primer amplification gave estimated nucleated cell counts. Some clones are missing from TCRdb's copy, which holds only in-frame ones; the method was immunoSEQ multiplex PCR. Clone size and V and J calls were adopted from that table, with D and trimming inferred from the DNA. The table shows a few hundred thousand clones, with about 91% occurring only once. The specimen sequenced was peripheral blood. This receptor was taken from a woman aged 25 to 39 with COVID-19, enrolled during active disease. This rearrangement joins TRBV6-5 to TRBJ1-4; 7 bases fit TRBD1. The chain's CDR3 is CASSRGTATNEKLFF. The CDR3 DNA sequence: TGTGCCAGCAGCCGAGGGACAGCAACTAATGAAAAACTGTTTTTT.